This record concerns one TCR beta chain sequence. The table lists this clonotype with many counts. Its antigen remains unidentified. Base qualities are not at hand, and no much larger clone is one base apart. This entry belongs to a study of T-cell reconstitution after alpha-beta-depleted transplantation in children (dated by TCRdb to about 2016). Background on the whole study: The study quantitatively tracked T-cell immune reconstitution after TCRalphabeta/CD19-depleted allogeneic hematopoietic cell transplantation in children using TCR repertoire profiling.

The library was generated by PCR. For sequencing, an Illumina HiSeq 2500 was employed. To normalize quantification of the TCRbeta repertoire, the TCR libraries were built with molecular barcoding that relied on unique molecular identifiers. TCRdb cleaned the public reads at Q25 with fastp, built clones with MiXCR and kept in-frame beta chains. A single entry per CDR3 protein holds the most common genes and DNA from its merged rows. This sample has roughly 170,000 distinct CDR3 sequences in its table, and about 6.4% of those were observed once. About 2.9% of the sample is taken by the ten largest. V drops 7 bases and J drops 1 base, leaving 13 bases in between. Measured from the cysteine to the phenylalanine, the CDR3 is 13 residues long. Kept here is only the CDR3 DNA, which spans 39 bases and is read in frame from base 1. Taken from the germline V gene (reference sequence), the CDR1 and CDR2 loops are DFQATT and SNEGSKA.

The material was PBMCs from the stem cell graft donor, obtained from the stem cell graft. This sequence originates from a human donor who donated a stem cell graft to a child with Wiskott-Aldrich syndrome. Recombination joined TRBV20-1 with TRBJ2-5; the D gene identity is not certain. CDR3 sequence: CSGVAGPQETQYF. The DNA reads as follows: TGCAGTGGTGTCGCCGGACCCCAAGAGACCCAGTACTTC.